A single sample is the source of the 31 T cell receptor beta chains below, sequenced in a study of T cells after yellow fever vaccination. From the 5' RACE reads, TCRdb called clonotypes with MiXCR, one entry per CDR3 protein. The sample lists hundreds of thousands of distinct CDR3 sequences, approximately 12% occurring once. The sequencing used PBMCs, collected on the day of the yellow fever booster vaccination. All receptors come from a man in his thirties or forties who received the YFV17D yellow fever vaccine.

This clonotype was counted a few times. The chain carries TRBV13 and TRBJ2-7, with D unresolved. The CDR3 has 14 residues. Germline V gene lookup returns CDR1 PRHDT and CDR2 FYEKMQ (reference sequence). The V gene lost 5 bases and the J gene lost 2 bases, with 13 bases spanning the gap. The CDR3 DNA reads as TGTGCCAGCAGCCAGCCTGGGCGGCCCTACGAGCAGTACTTC. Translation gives CASSQPGRPYEQYF.

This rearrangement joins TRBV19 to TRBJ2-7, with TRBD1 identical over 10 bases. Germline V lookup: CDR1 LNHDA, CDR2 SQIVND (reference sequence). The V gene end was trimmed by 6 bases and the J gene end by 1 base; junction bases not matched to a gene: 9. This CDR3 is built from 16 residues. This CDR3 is CASSPGTGDRSYEQYF. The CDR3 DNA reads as TGTGCCAGTAGCCCAGGGACAGGGGATAGGTCCTACGAGCAGTACTTC. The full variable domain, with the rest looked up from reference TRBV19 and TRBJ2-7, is DGGITQSPKYLFRKEGQNVTLSCEQNLNHDAMYWYRQDPGQGLRLIYYSQIVNDFQKGDIAEGYSVSREKKESFPLTVTSAQKNPTAFYLCASSPGTGDRSYEQYFGPGTRLTVT.

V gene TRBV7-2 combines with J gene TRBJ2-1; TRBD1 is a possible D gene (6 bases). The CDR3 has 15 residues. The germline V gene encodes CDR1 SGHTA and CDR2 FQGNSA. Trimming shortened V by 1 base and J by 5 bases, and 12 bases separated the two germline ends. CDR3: CASSLGFDRNNEQFF. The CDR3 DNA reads TGTGCCAGCAGCTTAGGTTTCGACAGGAACAATGAGCAGTTCTTC.

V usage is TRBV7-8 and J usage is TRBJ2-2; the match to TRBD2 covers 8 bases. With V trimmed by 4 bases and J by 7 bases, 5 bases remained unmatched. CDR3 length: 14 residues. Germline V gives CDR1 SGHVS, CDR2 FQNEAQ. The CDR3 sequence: CASSSAGVDGELFF. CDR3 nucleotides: TGTGCCAGCAGCTCAGCGGGAGTGGACGGGGAGCTGTTTTTT.

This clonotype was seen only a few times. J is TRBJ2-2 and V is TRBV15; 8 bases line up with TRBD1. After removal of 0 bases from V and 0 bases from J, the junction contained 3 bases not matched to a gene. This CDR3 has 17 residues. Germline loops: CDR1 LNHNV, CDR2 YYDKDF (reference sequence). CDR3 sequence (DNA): TGTGCCACCAGCAGAGATACGGACAGGGCGAACACCGGGGAGCTGTTTTTT. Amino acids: CATSRDTDRANTGELFF.

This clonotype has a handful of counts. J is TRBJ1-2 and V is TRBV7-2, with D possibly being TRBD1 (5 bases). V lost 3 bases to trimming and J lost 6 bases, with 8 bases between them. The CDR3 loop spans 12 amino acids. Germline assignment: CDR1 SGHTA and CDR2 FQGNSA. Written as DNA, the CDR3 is TGTGCCAGCAGCTTTCAGGGCCATGGCTACACCTTC. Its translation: CASSFQGHGYTF.

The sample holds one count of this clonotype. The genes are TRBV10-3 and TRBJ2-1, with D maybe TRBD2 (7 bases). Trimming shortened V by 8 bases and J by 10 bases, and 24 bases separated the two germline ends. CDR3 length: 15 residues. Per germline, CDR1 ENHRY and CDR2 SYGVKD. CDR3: CAIAAGAPLGEEQFF. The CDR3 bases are TGTGCCATCGCCGCGGGGGCTCCCCTCGGAGAGGAGCAGTTCTTC.

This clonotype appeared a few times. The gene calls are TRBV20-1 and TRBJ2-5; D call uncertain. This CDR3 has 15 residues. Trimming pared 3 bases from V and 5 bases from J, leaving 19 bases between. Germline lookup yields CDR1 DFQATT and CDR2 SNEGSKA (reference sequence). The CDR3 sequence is CSASAARPYSETQYF. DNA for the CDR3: TGCAGTGCTAGCGCTGCCAGGCCGTATTCGGAGACCCAGTACTTC.

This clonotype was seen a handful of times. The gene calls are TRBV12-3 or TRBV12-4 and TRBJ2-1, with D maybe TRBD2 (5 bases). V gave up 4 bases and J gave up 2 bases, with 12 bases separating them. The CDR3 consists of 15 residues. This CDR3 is CASSSDSYTYNEQFF. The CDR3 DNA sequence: TGTGCCAGCAGTTCGGACTCCTACACCTACAATGAGCAGTTCTTC.

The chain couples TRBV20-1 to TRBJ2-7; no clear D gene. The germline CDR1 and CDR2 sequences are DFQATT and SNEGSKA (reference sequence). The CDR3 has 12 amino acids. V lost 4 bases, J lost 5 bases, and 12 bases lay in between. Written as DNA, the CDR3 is TGCAGTGCTACCAAACGTACCCACGAGCAGTACTTC. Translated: CSATKRTHEQYF.

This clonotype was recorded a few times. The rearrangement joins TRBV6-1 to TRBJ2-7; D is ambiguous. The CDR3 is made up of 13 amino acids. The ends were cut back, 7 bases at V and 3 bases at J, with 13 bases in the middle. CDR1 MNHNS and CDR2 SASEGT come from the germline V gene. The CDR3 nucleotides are TGTGCCAGCACCCCCCCGTCTGGCTACGAGCAGTACTTC. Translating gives CASTPPSGYEQYF.

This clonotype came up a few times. The CDR3 loop is CSVWSSYEQYF. For the CDR3, the DNA is TGCAGCGTTTGGAGCTCCTACGAGCAGTACTTC. V gene TRBV29-1 combines with J gene TRBJ2-7; D gene uncertain. This CDR3 has 11 amino acids. The V end was cut by 5 bases, the J end by 0 bases, with 5 bases between. Germline V gene lookup returns CDR1 SQVTM and CDR2 ANQGSEA.

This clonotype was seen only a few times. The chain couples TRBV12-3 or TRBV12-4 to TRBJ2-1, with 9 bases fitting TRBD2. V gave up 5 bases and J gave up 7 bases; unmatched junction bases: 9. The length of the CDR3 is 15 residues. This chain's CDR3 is CASSPVAGANNEQFF. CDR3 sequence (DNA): TGTGCCAGCAGTCCCGTAGCGGGAGCAAATAATGAGCAGTTCTTC.

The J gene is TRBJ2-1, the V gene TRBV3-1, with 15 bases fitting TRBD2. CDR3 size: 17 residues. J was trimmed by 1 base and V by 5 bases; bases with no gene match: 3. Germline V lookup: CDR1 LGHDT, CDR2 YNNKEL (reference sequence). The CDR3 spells CASSSGLAGGSYNEQFF. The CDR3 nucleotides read TGTGCCAGCAGCTCTGGACTAGCGGGAGGGTCCTACAATGAGCAGTTCTTC.

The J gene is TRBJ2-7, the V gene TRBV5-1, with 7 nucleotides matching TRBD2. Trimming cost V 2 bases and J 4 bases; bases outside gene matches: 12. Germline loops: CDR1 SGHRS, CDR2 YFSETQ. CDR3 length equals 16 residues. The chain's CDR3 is CASSFTSRGVFYEQYF. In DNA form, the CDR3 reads TGCGCCAGCAGCTTCACGAGCCGGGGGGTGTTTTACGAGCAGTACTTC.

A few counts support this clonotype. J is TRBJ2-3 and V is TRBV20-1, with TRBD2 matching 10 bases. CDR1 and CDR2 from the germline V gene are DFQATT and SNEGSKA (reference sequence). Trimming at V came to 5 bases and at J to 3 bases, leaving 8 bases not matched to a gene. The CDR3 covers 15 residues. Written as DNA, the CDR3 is TGCAGTGCTCCTGGGGTAGCGGGAGGTACAGATACGCAGTATTTT. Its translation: CSAPGVAGGTDTQYF.

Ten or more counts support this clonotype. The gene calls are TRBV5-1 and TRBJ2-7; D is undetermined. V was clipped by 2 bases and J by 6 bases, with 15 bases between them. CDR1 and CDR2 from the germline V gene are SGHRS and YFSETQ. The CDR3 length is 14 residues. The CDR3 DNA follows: TGCGCCAGCAGCTTCCTAGTCGGCGAAAGCGAGCAGTACTTC. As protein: CASSFLVGESEQYF.

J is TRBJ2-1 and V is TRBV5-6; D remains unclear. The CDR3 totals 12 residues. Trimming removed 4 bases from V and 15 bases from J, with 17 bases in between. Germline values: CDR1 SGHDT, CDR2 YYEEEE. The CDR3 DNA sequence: TGTGCCAGCAGCACGGATGTCGGCTCTCGGTTCTTC. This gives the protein CASSTDVGSRFF.

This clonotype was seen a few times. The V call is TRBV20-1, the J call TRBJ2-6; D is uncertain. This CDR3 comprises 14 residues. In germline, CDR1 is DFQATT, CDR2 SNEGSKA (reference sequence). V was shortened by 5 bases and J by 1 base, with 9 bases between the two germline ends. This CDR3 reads CSARKDSGANVLTF. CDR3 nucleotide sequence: TGCAGTGCTCGAAAGGATTCTGGGGCCAACGTCCTGACTTTC.

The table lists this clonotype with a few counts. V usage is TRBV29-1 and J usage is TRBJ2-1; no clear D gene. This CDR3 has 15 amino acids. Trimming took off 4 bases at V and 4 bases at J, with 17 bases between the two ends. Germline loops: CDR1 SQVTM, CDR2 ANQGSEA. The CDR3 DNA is TGCAGCGTTGCGAGTACGAGTTCACATTACAATGAGCAGTTCTTC. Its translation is CSVASTSSHYNEQFF.

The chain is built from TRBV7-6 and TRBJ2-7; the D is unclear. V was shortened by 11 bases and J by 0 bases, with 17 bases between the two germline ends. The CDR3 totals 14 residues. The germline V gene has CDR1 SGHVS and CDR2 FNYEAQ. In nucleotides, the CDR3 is TGTGCCGCCCGGATTCGAAGAGGCTCCTACGAGCAGTACTTC. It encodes CAARIRRGSYEQYF.

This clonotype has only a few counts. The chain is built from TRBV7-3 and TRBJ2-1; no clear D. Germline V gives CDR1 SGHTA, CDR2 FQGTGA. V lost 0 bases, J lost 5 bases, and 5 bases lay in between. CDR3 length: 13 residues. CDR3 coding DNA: TGTGCCAGCAGCTTAACGATCGACAATGAGCAGTTCTTC. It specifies CASSLTIDNEQFF.

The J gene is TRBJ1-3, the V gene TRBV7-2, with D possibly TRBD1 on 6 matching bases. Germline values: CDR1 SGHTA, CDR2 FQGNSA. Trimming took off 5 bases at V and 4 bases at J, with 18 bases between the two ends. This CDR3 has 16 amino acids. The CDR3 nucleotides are TGTGCCAGCAGCACCCGGTGGGGGCTAGGAGGAAACACCATATATTTT. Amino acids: CASSTRWGLGGNTIYF.

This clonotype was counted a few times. The CDR3 DNA is TGCGCCAGCAGTGAGAGAGCGGGAGATACAGATACGCAGTATTTT. Translated, it gives CASSERAGDTDTQYF. The chain has TRBV10-1 and TRBJ2-3; TRBD2 agrees at 8 bases. This CDR3 contains 15 residues. In germline, CDR1 is WNHNN, CDR2 SYGVQD (reference sequence). Trimming removed 2 bases from V and 3 bases from J; junction bases left unmatched: 4.

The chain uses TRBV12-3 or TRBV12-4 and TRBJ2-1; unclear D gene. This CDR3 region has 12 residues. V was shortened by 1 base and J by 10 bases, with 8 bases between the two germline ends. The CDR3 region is CASSLEKVEQFF. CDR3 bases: TGTGCCAGCAGTTTAGAAAAGGTCGAGCAGTTCTTC.

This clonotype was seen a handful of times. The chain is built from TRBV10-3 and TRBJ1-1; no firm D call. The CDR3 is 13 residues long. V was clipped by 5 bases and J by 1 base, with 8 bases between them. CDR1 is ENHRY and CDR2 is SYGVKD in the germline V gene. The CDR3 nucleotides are TGTGCCATCAGTCCAAGAGGGAACACTGAAGCTTTCTTT. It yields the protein CAISPRGNTEAFF.

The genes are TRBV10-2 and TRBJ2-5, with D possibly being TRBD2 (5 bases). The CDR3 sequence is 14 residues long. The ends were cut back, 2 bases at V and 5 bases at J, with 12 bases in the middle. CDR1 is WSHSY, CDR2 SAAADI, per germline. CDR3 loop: CASSEREWLETQYF. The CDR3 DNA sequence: TGCGCCAGCAGTGAGAGGGAGTGGCTGGAGACCCAGTACTTC.

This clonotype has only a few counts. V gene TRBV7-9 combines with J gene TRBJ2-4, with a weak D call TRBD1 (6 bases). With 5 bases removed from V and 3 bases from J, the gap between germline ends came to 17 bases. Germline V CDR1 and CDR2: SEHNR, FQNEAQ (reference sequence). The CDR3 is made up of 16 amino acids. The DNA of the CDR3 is TGTGCCAGCAGCCGTACAGGGTTGGAGAGCAAAAACATTCAGTACTTC. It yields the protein CASSRTGLESKNIQYF.

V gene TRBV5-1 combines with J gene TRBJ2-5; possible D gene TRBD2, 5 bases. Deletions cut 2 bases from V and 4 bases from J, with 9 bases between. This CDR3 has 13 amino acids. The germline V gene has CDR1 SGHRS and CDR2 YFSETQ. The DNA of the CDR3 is TGCGCCAGCAGCTTCGATCTAGCAGAGACCCAGTACTTC. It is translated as CASSFDLAETQYF.

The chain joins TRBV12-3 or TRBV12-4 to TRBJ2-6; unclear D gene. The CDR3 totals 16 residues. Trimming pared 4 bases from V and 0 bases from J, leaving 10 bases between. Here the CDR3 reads CASSSTRNSGANVLTF. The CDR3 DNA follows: TGTGCCAGCAGTTCTACGCGGAACTCTGGGGCCAACGTCCTGACTTTC.

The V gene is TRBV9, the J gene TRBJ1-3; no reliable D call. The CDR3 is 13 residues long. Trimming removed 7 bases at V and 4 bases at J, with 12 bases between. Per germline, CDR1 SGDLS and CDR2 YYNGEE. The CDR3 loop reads CASGSTHGNTIYF. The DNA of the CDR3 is TGTGCCAGCGGGTCGACGCACGGAAACACCATATATTTT.